A selection of T cell receptor beta chains follows, all from one sample in a study of T cell repertoires in cytomegalovirus infection. TCRdb analysed the reads with MiXCR anew, one entry per CDR3 protein. The sample has nearly 700,000 distinct CDR3 sequences, roughly 36% seen once. Antigen specificity for these receptors is unknown. The starting material was cultured PBMCs, obtained from culture after CMV antigen stimulation. The receptor source for this set is a human donor in good health (CMV status not recorded). Some clones in this sample may be carry-over from other donors' samples. The CDR3 runs from the conserved cysteine through the conserved F or W. The D gene is left open where the match is weak. Expanded clones are given a class, and other clones once, few, many or no size at all.

>TRBV6-2/TRBV6-3|TRBJ1-1|NA|NA
TGTGCCAGCGGAGGGTGGGCTTTCTTT
CASGGWAFF
>TRBV7-2|TRBJ2-5|few|NA
TGTGCCAGCAGCGCCACAGCCGCACAAGAGACCCAGTACTTC
CASSATAAQETQYF
>TRBV7-2|TRBJ2-3|many|TRBD2
TGTGCCAGCAGCGGAACTAGCGGGGGAATGGATACGCAGTATTTT
CASSGTSGGMDTQYF
>TRBV3-1|TRBJ1-6|NA|NA
TGTGCCAGCAGCCAAGATAGTCCCCTCCACTTT
CASSQDSPLHF
>TRBV4-2|TRBJ2-2|NA|NA
TGTGCCAGCAGCCAACGACACGAGGGAACCGGGGAGCTGTTTTTT
CASSQRHEGTGELFF
>TRBV7-2|TRBJ2-7|NA|NA
TGTGCCAGCAGCTCCAGGATCCTCTCCTACGAGCAGTACTTC
CASSSRILSYEQYF
>TRBV15|TRBJ2-1|NA|NA
TGTGCCACTTCCCGGGCTAGCGTACATTACAATGAGCAGTTCTTC
CATSRASVHYNEQFF
>TRBV6-6|TRBJ1-5|NA|NA
TGTGCCAGCAGTAACTTAATGCATAGCAATCAGCCCCAGCATTTT
CASSNLMHSNQPQHF
>TRBV7-9|TRBJ2-7|few|NA
TGTGCCAGCAGCCCCACCGCGGAGGGGAAGAGATCAAAAAGCTCCTACGAGCAGTACTTC
CASSPTAEGKRSKSSYEQYF
>TRBV20-1|TRBJ2-5|few|NA
TGCAGTGCTAGTCGAGGACCAAAGCGGGAGACCCAGTACTTC
CSASRGPKRETQYF
>TRBV20-1|TRBJ2-1|NA|NA
TGCAGTGCTTCGGACAGCATGACGGGGGAGCAGTTCTTC
CSASDSMTGEQFF
>TRBV20-1|TRBJ1-4|NA|NA
TGCAGTGCTCTCACCCGGTGGGGGAATGAAAAACTGTTTTTT
CSALTRWGNEKLFF
>TRBV4-1|TRBJ1-5|few|NA
TGCGCCAGCAGCCAAGAGGGGGTAAATCGGGATCAGCCCCAGCATTTT
CASSQEGVNRDQPQHF
>TRBV7-8|TRBJ1-1|NA|NA
TGTGCCAGCAGAAAAGGGTGGGGGGTCGGGGAAGCTTTCTTT
CASRKGWGVGEAFF
>TRBV11-2|TRBJ2-7|few|NA
TGTGCCAGCAGCTTAGGGCCTAGCTCAGGGTACGAGCAGTACTTC
CASSLGPSSGYEQYF
>TRBV29-1|TRBJ1-1|NA|TRBD1
TGCAGCACCCGCCGGACAGGGGGAATGAACACTGAAGCTTTCTTT
CSTRRTGGMNTEAFF
>TRBV20-1|TRBJ1-3|NA|NA
TGCAGTGCCCAGTCTGGAAACACCATATATTTT
CSAQSGNTIYF
>TRBV6-2/TRBV6-3|TRBJ1-2|NA|NA
TGTGCCAGCAGCGGGATAGGGACGGTAGATGGCTACACCTTC
CASSGIGTVDGYTF
>TRBV10-2|TRBJ1-5|NA|NA
TGCGCCAGCAGGGTAAACACGGGGAGCAATCAGCCCCAGCATTTT
CASRVNTGSNQPQHF
>TRBV11-2|TRBJ1-3|NA|NA
TGTGCCAGCAGCTTAGAGGTCTTCTCTGGAAACACCATATATTTT
CASSLEVFSGNTIYF
>TRBV7-8|TRBJ1-2|few|NA
TGTGCCAGCAGCTTAGCGTTTTCGGCCATCTATGGCTACACCTTC
CASSLAFSAIYGYTF
>TRBV7-9|TRBJ1-4|many|TRBD1
TGTGCCAGCAGCCCACGGACAGGGGGCTATGAAAAACTGTTTTTT
CASSPRTGGYEKLFF
>TRBV7-9|TRBJ2-7|few|NA
TGTGCCAGCAGCTTAGGGGGCGTGGGGGACGGACCTTACGAGCAGTACTTC
CASSLGGVGDGPYEQYF
>TRBV7-8|TRBJ2-7|NA|TRBD2
TGTGCCAGCAGCCCAAGCACTAGCGGGAGGGGTTACGAGCAGTACTTC
CASSPSTSGRGYEQYF
>TRBV7-2|TRBJ2-3|many|TRBD2
TGTGCCAGCAGCCCACTGACTAGCGGGGGAACAGATACGCAGTATTTT
CASSPLTSGGTDTQYF
>TRBV20-1|TRBJ2-3|NA|TRBD2
TGCAGTGCTAGAGATCCCCGGGGGGAGCGGGGCACAGATACGCAGTATTTT
CSARDPRGERGTDTQYF
>TRBV3-1|TRBJ1-5|NA|TRBD1
TGTGCCAGCGGCCACCGGGACAGGGATGATCAGCCCCAGCATTTT
CASGHRDRDDQPQHF
>TRBV4-2|TRBJ1-2|NA|NA
TGTGCCAGCAGCCAAGATCCCGGGGAACCAAACTATGGCTACACCTTC
CASSQDPGEPNYGYTF
>TRBV11-2|TRBJ2-7|NA|TRBD1
TGTGCCAGCAGCCGTCTGGCCGGGACAGGGCAATACGAGCAGTACTTC
CASSRLAGTGQYEQYF
>TRBV5-1|TRBJ2-3|few|TRBD2
TGCGCCAGCAGCTGGGACTACACAGATACGCAGTATTTT
CASSWDYTDTQYF
>TRBV4-3|TRBJ2-5|few|NA
TGCGCCAGCAGCCAACGTGGAGGGGAACCGAAGGAGACCCAGTACTTC
CASSQRGGEPKETQYF
>TRBV6-1|TRBJ1-2|few|NA
TGTGCCAGCAGTCTTACTTCCGGGACAAGCTATGGCTACACCTTC
CASSLTSGTSYGYTF
>TRBV12-3/TRBV12-4|TRBJ2-7|few|TRBD2
TGTGCCAGCAGTTTGGGGGGGACCTCCTCCTACGAGCAGTACTTC
CASSLGGTSSYEQYF
>TRBV6-1|TRBJ2-1|NA|TRBD1
TGTGCCAGCACTCCTGGACAGGGGAATGAGCAGTTCTTC
CASTPGQGNEQFF
>TRBV7-2|TRBJ2-7|NA|NA
TGTGCCAGCAGCCCAGGGGGAGGGCGGGGGATCTACGAGCAGTACTTC
CASSPGGGRGIYEQYF
>TRBV12-3/TRBV12-4|TRBJ1-6|few|TRBD1
TGTGCCAGCAGTCCTCGACAGGGACATAATTCACCCCTCCACTTT
CASSPRQGHNSPLHF
>TRBV7-2|TRBJ2-2|NA|NA
TGTGCCAGCAGCCCCGGCAGGGAGGTCGGGGAGCTGTTTTTT
CASSPGREVGELFF
>TRBV2|TRBJ1-5|NA|NA
TGTGCCAGCACCAATGACGGATCGGCGGTACCCCAGCATTTT
CASTNDGSAVPQHF
>TRBV11-2|TRBJ2-1|many|TRBD2
TGTGCCAGCAGCTTAGGCCCCCAGGGCGGGAGTTACAATGAGCAGTTCTTC
CASSLGPQGGSYNEQFF
>TRBV12-5|TRBJ2-1|NA|NA
TGTGCTAGTGGTCCAATGGGACGGATTAGCAATGAGCAGTTCTTC
CASGPMGRISNEQFF
>TRBV20-1|TRBJ2-3|few|NA
TGCAGTGCTAGCCTAAGCACAGATACGCAGTATTTT
CSASLSTDTQYF
>TRBV7-2|TRBJ2-5|many|TRBD2
TGTGCCAGCAGCGCCTACCCGGGACTAGCGGGGGTAGAGACCCAGTACTTC
CASSAYPGLAGVETQYF
>TRBV7-2|TRBJ2-7|NA|TRBD2
TGTGCCAGCAGCCGGGACTATCTCTTCTACGAGCAGTACTTC
CASSRDYLFYEQYF
>TRBV2|TRBJ2-5|few|NA
TGTGCCAGCAGTGGACCCCAAGAGACCCAGTACTTC
CASSGPQETQYF
>TRBV7-6|TRBJ2-5|many|TRBD2
TGTGCCAGCAGCTTGGGGCTCCCGAGGGAGGGCCTAGGAGAGACCCAGTACTTC
CASSLGLPREGLGETQYF
>TRBV19|TRBJ2-7|NA|NA
TGTGCCAGTAGTATCAAAACGGAAGTTCCCGAGCAGTACTTC
CASSIKTEVPEQYF
>TRBV6-1|TRBJ2-2|few|TRBD1
TGTGCCAGCAGAGACAGGGGGGGGAACACCGGGGAGCTGTTTTTT
CASRDRGGNTGELFF
>TRBV7-8|TRBJ1-2|many|NA
TGTGCCAGCAGCCGAGGGGGACGCGGCTACACCTTC
CASSRGGRGYTF
>TRBV28|TRBJ1-5|once|NA
TGTGCCAGCAGTCGCCCGGCGGGGGCGAAAGAAGCCCATCAGCCCCAGCATTTT
CASSRPAGAKEAHQPQHF
>TRBV15|TRBJ1-3|few|NA
TGTGCCACCACCAACCTCCTGAACACCATATATTTT
CATTNLLNTIYF
>TRBV5-4|TRBJ1-4|few|TRBD1
TGTGCCAGCAGCTTCAACAGGGGGAAACATGCAACTAATGAAAAACTGTTTTTT
CASSFNRGKHATNEKLFF
>TRBV2|TRBJ2-3|few|TRBD2
TGTGCCAGCGGACCCCCGGGCTCCGGGGGGGATACGCAGTATTTT
CASGPPGSGGDTQYF
>TRBV10-3|TRBJ2-3|NA|TRBD2
TGTGCCATCAGTGAGTCGTCGGGACTACCCAATACGCAGTATTTT
CAISESSGLPNTQYF